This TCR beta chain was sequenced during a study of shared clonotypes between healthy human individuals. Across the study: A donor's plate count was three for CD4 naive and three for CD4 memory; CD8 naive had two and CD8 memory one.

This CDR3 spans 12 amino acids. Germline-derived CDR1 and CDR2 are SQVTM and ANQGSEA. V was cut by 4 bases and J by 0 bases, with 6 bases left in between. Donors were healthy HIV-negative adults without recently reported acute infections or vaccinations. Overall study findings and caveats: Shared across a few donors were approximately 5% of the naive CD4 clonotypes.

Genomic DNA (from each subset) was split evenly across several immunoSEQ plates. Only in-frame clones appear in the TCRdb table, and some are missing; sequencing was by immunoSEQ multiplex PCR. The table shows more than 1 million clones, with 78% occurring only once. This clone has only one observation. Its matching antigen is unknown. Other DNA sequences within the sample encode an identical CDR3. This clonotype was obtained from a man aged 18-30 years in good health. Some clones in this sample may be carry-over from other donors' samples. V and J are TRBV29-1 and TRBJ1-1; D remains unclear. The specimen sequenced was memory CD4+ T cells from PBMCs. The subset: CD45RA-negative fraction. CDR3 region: CSVGRMNTEAFF. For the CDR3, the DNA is TGCAGCGTTGGGAGAATGAACACTGAAGCTTTCTTT.